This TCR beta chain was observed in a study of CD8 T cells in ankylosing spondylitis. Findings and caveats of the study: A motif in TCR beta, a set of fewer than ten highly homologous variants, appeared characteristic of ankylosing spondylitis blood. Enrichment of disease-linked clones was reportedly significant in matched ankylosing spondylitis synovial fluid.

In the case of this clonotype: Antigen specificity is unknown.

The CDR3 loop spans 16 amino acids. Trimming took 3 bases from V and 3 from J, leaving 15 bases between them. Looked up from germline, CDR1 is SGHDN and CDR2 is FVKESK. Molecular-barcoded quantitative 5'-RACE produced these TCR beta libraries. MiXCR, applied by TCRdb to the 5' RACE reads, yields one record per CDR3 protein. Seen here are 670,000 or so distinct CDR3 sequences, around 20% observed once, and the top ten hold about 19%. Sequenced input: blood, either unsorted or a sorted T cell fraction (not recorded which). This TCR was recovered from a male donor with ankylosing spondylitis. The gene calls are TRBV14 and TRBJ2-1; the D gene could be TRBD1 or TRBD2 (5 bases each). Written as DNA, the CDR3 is TGTGCCAGCAGCCATAAGGGGAGTCAATTCTACAATGAGCAGTTCTTC. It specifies CASSHKGSQFYNEQFF.